Detailed here is one TCR beta chain. Authors' analysis steps: Reference gene primer amplification yielded estimated nucleated cell counts. This table comes from immunoSEQ multiplex PCR, and its TCRdb copy is limited to in-frame clones, with some not included. That table gives V, J and clone size, and the DNA gave D and trimming. Among roughly 250,000 clones listed, roughly 84% were seen once. This sample stems from a study of blood T cell repertoires in COVID-19. Whole-study context: There were acute and convalescent COVID-19 samples, and they came from the United States, Italy and Spain. T cells, B-cell-depleted T cells, or PBMCs supplied cDNA or gDNA.

J was trimmed by 5 bases and V by 4 bases; bases with no gene match: 7. Germline values: CDR1 SGDLS, CDR2 YYNGEE. The CDR3 is 15 residues long. The sample was peripheral blood. The chain joins TRBV9 to TRBJ2-1, with 9 bases that match TRBD2. The source of this sequence is a person aged 65-85 years with COVID-19, enrolled during active disease. The CDR3 sequence: CASSHSGLADNEQFF. DNA for the CDR3: TGTGCCAGCAGCCATTCGGGACTAGCAGACAATGAGCAGTTCTTC.